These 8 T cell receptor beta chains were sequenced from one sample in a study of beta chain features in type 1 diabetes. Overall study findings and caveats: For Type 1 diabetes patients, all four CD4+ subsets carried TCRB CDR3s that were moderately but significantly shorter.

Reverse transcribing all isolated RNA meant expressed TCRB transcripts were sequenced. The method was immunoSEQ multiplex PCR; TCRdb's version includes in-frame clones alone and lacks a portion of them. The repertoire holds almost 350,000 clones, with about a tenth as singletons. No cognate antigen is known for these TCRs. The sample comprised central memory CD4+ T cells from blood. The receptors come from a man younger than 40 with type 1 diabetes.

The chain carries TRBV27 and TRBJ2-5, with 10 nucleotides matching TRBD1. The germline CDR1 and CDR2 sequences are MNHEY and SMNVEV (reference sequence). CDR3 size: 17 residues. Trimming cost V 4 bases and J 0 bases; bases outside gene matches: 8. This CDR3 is CASSYLPGQGYQETQYF. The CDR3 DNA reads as TGTGCCAGCAGTTACCTGCCGGGACAGGGGTACCAAGAGACCCAGTACTTC.

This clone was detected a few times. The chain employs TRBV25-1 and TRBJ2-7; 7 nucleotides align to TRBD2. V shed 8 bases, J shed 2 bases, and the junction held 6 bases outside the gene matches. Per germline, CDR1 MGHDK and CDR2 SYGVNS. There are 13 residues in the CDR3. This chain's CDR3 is CASWAGEAYEQYF. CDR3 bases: TGTGCCAGCTGGGCGGGGGAAGCCTACGAGCAGTACTTC.

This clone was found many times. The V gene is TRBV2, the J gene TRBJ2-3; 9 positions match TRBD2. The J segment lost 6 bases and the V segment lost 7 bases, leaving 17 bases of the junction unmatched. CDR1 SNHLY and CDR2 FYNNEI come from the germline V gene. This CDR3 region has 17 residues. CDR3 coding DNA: TGTGCCAGCAAGGAGTTTCTCGGCGGGGGGGGTGATGATACGCAGTATTTT. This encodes CASKEFLGGGGDDTQYF.

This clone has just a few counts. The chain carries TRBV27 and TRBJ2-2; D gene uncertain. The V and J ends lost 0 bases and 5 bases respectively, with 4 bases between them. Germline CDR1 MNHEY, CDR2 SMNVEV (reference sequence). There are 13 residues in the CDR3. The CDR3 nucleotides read TGTGCCAGCAGTTTATCAGGGACCGGGGAGCTGTTTTTT. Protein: CASSLSGTGELFF.

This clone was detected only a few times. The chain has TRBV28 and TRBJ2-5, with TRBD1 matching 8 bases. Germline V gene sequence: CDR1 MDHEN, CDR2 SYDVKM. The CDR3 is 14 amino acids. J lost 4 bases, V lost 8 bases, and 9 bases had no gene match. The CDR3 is CASRLTGGVETQYF. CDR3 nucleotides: TGTGCCAGCCGACTCACAGGGGGAGTAGAGACCCAGTACTTC. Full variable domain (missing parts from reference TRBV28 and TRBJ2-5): DVKVTQSSRYLVKRTGEKVFLECVQDMDHENMFWYRQDPGLGLRLIYFSYDVKMKEKGDIPEGYSVSREKKERFSLILESASTNQTSMYLCASRLTGGVETQYFGPGTRLLVL.

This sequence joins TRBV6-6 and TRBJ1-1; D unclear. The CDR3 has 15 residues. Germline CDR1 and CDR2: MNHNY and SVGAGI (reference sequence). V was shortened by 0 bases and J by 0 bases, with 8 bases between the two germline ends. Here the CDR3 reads CASSYSSNMNTEAFF. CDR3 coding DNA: TGTGCCAGCAGTTACTCGTCGAATATGAACACTGAAGCTTTCTTT.

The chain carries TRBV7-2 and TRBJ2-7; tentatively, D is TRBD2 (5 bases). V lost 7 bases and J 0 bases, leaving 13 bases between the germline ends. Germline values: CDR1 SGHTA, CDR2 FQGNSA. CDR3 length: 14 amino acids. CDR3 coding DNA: TGTGCCAGCACCCCAGGAGGCCTCTCCTACGAGCAGTACTTC. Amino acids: CASTPGGLSYEQYF.

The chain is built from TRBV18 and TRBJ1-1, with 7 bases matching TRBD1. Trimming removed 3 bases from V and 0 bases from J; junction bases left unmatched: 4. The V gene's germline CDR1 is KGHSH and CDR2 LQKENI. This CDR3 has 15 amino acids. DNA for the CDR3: TGTGCCAGCTCACCTACGGGACAGATGAACACTGAAGCTTTCTTT. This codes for CASSPTGQMNTEAFF.